The present TCR beta chain was sequenced within a study of T-cell reconstitution after alpha-beta-depleted transplantation in children. The TCRbeta library was prepared with unique molecular identifiers. TCRdb re-derived calls from the PCR reads in MiXCR, one entry per CDR3 protein. Of around 960,000 distinct CDR3 sequences in the sample, roughly 29% are singletons; the top ten hold about 28%. This clonotype was recorded at least ten times. Per germline, CDR1 SGHTA and CDR2 FQGTGA. The CDR3 has 14 residues. Trimming pared 2 bases from V and 0 bases from J, leaving 6 bases between. Sequenced material: PBMCs, mostly from graft donor cells, taken 360 days after TCRalphabeta/CD19-depleted stem cell transplant. This clonotype was obtained from a boy in the first two years of life who had a stem cell transplant for SCID, so the T cells may come from the graft donor. The J gene is TRBJ2-3, the V gene TRBV7-3; unclear D gene. In DNA, the CDR3 is TGTGCCAGCAGCTTACGGGCCAGCACAGATACGCAGTATTTT. As protein: CASSLRASTDTQYF.